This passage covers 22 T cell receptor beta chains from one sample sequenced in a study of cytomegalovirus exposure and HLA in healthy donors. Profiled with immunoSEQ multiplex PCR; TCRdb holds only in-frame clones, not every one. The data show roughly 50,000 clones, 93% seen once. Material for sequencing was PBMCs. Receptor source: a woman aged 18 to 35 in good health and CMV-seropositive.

DNA of the CDR3: TGTGCCAGCAGCGAAACTAGCGGGGGGCGGAACACAGATACGCAGTATTTT. This sequence encodes CASSETSGGRNTDTQYF. V usage is TRBV7-7 and J usage is TRBJ2-3; TRBD2 aligns across 12 bases. CDR1 and CDR2 (germline): SSHAT, FNYEAQ (reference sequence). Trimming removed 5 bases from V and 2 bases from J; junction bases left unmatched: 8. The CDR3 totals 17 residues.

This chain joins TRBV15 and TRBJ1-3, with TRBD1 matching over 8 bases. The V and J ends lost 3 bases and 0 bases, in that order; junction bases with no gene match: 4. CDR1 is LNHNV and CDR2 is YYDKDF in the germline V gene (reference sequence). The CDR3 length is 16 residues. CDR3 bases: TGTGCCACCAGCAGGACAGGGGCGATCTCTGGAAACACCATATATTTT. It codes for CATSRTGAISGNTIYF. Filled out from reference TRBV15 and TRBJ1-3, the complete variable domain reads DAMVIQNPRYQVTQFGKPVTLSCSQTLNHNVMYWYQQKSSQAPKLLFHYYDKDFNNEADTPDNFQSRRPNTSFCFLDIRSPGLGDTAMYLCATSRTGAISGNTIYFGEGSWLTVV.

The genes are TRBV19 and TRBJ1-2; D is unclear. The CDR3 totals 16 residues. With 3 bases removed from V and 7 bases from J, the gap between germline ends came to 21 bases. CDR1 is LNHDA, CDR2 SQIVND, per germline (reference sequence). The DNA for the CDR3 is TGTGCCAGTAGTATTGAATTGTACAGCACAAAGGTTGGCTACACCTTC. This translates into CASSIELYSTKVGYTF. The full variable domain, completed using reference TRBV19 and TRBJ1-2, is DGGITQSPKYLFRKEGQNVTLSCEQNLNHDAMYWYRQDPGQGLRLIYYSQIVNDFQKGDIAEGYSVSREKKESFPLTVTSAQKNPTAFYLCASSIELYSTKVGYTFGSGTRLTVV.

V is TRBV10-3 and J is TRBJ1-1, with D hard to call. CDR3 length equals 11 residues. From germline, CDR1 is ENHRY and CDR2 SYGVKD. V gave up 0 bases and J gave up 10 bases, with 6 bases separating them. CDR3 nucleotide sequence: TGTGCCATCAGTGAGTCAGCGGGAGCTTTCTTT. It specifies CAISESAGAFF.

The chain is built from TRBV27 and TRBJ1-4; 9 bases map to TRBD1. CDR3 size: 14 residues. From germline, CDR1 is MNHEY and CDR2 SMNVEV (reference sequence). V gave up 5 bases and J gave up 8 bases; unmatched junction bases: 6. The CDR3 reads CASSPWTGAEKLFF. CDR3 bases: TGTGCCAGCAGTCCCTGGACAGGGGCCGAAAAACTGTTTTTT.

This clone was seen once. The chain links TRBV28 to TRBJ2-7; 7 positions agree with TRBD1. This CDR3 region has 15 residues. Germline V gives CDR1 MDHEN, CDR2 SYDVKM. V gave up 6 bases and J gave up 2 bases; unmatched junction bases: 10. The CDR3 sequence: CASRHRDSPTYEQYF. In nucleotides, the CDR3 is TGTGCCAGCAGACACCGGGACAGTCCAACCTACGAGCAGTACTTC.

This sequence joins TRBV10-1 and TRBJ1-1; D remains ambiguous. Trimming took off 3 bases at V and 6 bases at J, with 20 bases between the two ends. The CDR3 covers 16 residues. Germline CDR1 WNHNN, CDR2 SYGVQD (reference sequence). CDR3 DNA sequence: TGCGCCAGCAGTGACTCCTTTTCCCTGACTAAATCTGAAGCTTTCTTT. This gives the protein CASSDSFSLTKSEAFF.

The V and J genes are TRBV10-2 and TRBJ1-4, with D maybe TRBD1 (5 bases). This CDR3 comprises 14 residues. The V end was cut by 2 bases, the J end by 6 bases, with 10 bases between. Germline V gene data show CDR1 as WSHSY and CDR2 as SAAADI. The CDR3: CASSEIRGHEKLFF. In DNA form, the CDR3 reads TGCGCCAGCAGTGAGATTAGGGGCCATGAAAAACTGTTTTTT.

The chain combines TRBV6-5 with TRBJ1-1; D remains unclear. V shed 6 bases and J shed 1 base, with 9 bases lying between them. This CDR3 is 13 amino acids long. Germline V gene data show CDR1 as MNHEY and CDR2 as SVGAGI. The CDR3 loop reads CASSPRENTEAFF. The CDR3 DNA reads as TGTGCCAGCAGCCCCCGGGAGAACACTGAAGCTTTCTTT.

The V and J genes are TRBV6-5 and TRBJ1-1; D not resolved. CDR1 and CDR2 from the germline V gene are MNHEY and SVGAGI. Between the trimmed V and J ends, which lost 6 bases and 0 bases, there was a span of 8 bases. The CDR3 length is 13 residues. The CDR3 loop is CASRFQVNTEAFF. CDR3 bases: TGTGCCAGCAGGTTCCAGGTGAACACTGAAGCTTTCTTT.

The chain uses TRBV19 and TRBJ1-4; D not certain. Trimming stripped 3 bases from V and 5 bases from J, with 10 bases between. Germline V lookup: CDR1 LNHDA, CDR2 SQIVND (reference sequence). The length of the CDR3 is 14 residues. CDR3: CASSINGNNEKLFF. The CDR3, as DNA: TGTGCCAGTAGTATTAACGGGAACAATGAAAAACTGTTTTTT.

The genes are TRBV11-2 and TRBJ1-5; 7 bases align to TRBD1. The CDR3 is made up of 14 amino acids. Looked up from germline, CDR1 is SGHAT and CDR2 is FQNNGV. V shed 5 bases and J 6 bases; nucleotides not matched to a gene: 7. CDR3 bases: TGTGCCAGCAGCATCGACAGGGTTAGTCAGCCCCAGCATTTT. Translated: CASSIDRVSQPQHF. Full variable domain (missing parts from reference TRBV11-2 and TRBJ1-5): EAGVAQSPRYKIIEKRQSVAFWCNPISGHATLYWYQQILGQGPKLLIQFQNNGVVDDSQLPKDRFSAERLKGVDSTLKIQPAKLEDSAVYLCASSIDRVSQPQHFGDGTRLSIL.

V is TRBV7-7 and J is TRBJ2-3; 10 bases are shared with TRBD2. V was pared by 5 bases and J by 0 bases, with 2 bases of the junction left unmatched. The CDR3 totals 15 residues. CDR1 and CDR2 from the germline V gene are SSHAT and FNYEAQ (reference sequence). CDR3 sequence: CASSRTSGSTDTQYF. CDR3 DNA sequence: TGTGCCAGCAGCCGGACTAGCGGTAGCACAGATACGCAGTATTTT.

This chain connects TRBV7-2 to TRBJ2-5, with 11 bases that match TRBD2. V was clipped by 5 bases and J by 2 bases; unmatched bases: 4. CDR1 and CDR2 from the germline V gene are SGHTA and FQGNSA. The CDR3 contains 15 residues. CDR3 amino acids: CASSPGLAVQETQYF. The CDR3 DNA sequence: TGTGCCAGCAGCCCGGGACTAGCGGTTCAAGAGACCCAGTACTTC.

The CDR3 region is CASSPGQGEFF. The CDR3 bases are TGTGCCAGCAGCCCTGGACAGGGGGAGTTCTTC. The gene calls are TRBV5-4 and TRBJ2-1; 10 positions match TRBD1. CDR3 length equals 11 residues. CDR1 and CDR2 (germline): SGHNT, YYREEE (reference sequence). The V segment lost 4 bases and the J segment 14 bases; nucleotides outside the gene matches: 3.

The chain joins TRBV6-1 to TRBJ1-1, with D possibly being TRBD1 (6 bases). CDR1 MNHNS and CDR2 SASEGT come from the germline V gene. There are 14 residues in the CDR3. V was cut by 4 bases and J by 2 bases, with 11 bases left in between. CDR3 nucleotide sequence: TGTGCCAGCAGTGTTGACAGGATCAACACTGAAGCTTTCTTT. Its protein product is CASSVDRINTEAFF.

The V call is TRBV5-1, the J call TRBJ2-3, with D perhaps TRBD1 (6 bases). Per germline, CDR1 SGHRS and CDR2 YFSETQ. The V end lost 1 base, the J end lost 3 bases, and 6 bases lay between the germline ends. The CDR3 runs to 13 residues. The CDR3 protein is CASSLTGTDTQYF. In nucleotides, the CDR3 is TGCGCCAGCAGCTTGACAGGGACAGATACGCAGTATTTT.

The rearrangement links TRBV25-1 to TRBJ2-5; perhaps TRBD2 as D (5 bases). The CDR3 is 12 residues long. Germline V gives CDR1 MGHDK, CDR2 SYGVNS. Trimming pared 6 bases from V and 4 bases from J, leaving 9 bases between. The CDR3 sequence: CASRSSGETQYF. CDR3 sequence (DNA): TGTGCCAGCAGATCAAGCGGAGAGACCCAGTACTTC. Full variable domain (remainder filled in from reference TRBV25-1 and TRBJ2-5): EADIYQTPRYLVIGTGKKITLECSQTMGHDKMYWYQQDPGMELHLIHYSYGVNSTEKGDLSSESTVSRIRTEHFPLTLESARPSHTSQYLCASRSSGETQYFGPGTRLLVL.

DNA for the CDR3: TGTGCCAGCAGCGGGGGCCCCTATGGCTACACCTTC. It yields the protein CASSGGPYGYTF. The gene calls are TRBV14 and TRBJ1-2; D possibly corresponds to TRBD1 (6 bases). The CDR3 is made up of 12 amino acids. Trimming pared 5 bases from V and 4 bases from J, leaving 8 bases between. Looked up from germline, CDR1 is SGHDN and CDR2 is FVKESK. The full variable domain, with the rest looked up from reference TRBV14 and TRBJ1-2, is EAGVTQFPSHSVIEKGQTVTLRCDPISGHDNLYWYRRVMGKEIKFLLHFVKESKQDESGMPNNRFLAERTGGTYSTLKVQPAELEDSGVYFCASSGGPYGYTFGSGTRLTVV.

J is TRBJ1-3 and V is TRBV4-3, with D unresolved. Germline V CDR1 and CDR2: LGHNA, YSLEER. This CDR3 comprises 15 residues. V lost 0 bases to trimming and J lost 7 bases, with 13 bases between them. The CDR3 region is CASSQDGNPGNTIYF. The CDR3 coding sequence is TGCGCCAGCAGCCAAGACGGTAATCCCGGGAACACCATATATTTT.

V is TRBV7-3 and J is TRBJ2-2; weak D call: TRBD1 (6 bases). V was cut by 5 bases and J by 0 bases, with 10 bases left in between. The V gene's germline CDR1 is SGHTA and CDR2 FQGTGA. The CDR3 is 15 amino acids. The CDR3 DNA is TGTGCCAGCAGCGCCGGGACATCGAACACCGGGGAGCTGTTTTTT. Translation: CASSAGTSNTGELFF.

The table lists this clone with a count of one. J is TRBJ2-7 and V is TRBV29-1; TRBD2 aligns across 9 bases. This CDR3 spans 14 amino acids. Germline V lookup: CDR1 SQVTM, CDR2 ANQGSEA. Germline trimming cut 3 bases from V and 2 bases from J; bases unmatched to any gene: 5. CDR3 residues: CSVDSGGAAYEQYF. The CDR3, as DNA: TGCAGCGTTGATAGCGGGGGCGCGGCCTACGAGCAGTACTTC.